The entry below gives a single T cell receptor (beta chain) sequence along with its context. Its specificity is not known. These data belong to a study of blood T cells in healthy people across ages. The second PCR ran about 6 to 12 cycles with a sample-barcoded 5' primer and J-beta primers. TCRdb reprocessed the 5' RACE reads with MiXCR, giving one entry per CDR3 protein. The sample shows 600,000 to 650,000 distinct CDR3 sequences, under 65% of them seen only once. Each donor was a healthy Caucasian individual from Russia, aged roughly 6 to 90. Per sample, a minimum of 6 million PBMCs were isolated. Broader study findings: Long-lived donors carried more naive CD4+ cells and greater diversity than aged donors.

CDR3 length: 14 amino acids. J was trimmed by 2 bases and V by 3 bases; bases with no gene match: 6. Germline V gene data show CDR1 as DFQATT and CDR2 as SNEGSKA (reference sequence). This chain joins TRBV20-1 and TRBJ2-7; 8 positions match TRBD2. The clonotype comes from a man aged 55 to 70 in good health. Input material: blood. The CDR3 bases are TGCAGTGCTAGTGAGGGACTAGGGGCCTACGAGCAGTACTTC. Its protein product is CSASEGLGAYEQYF.